These 24 T cell receptor beta chains originate from one sample sequenced in a study of cytomegalovirus exposure and HLA in healthy donors (dated by TCRdb to 2016 to 2017). Library prep was done by the immunoSEQ multiplex PCR assay. For the multiplex PCR, a mixture combining 60 forward primers for TCR Vbeta segments and 13 reverse primers for TCR Jbeta segments was used. The source is immuneACCESS, and TCRdb retained only in-frame sequences with V and J called. Part of the clones is not carried over; for the studies checked, unresolved V genes explain less than half of this, and the remainder is unexplained. The sample table records fewer than 350,000 clones; about 87% of these occur just once. About 2.5% of the sample comes from the top ten. The sequenced material came from PBMCs. The receptor set was obtained from a woman under 30 in good health and CMV-seronegative.

The chain couples TRBV27 to TRBJ1-3; no definite D call. The CDR3 contains 16 residues. V was trimmed by 0 bases and J by 0 bases, leaving 9 bases between them. Germline-derived CDR1 and CDR2 are MNHEY and SMNVEV (reference sequence). For the CDR3, the DNA is TGTGCCAGCAGTTTATCCGGGTCAACCTCTGGAAACACCATATATTTT. It codes for CASSLSGSTSGNTIYF.

Only one count was recorded for this clone. The V gene is TRBV19, the J gene TRBJ2-1, with 8 positions matching TRBD1. The trim removed 6 bases at V and 8 bases at J, leaving 15 bases unmatched. Germline CDR1 and CDR2: LNHDA and SQIVND (reference sequence). The CDR3 covers 16 residues. CDR3 sequence (DNA): TGTGCCAGTAGGCGTACAGGGGGTGGGGGCAACGATGAGCAGTTCTTC. Its protein product is CASRRTGGGGNDEQFF.

The chain recombines TRBV5-6 with TRBJ1-5, with TRBD1 matching 9 bases. Trimming removed 4 bases from V and 1 base from J; junction bases left unmatched: 9. This CDR3 region has 17 residues. Germline assignment: CDR1 SGHDT and CDR2 YYEEEE. CDR3 sequence reads: CASSTSRDRVSNQPQHF. The CDR3 DNA is TGTGCCAGCAGCACGTCCCGGGACAGGGTAAGCAATCAGCCCCAGCATTTT.

The V gene is TRBV12-5, the J gene TRBJ1-1; the D is unclear. The CDR3 covers 13 residues. Trimming removed 2 bases from V and 4 bases from J, with 8 bases in between. Germline-derived CDR1 and CDR2 are LGHNT and FRNRAP. CDR3 sequence reads: CASGLSLGTEAFF. The CDR3 nucleotides are TGTGCTAGTGGTTTGAGCCTTGGCACTGAAGCTTTCTTT.

The chain uses TRBV18 and TRBJ1-2; D is possibly TRBD1 (6 bases). V was cut by 2 bases and J by 0 bases, with 22 bases left in between. CDR3 size: 19 residues. The germline gives CDR1 KGHSH, CDR2 LQKENI. Written as DNA, the CDR3 is TGTGCCAGCTCACCAATATGGCGTCGGCAGGGGCCCGCTAACTATGGCTACACCTTC. It specifies CASSPIWRRQGPANYGYTF. Variable domain in full (rest from reference TRBV18 and TRBJ1-2): NAGVMQNPRHLVRRRGQEARLRCSPMKGHSHVYWYRQLPEEGLKFMVYLQKENIIDESGMPKERFSAEFPKEGPSILRIQQVVRGDSAAYFCASSPIWRRQGPANYGYTFGSGTRLTVV.

This chain uses TRBV30 with TRBJ2-6, with TRBD1 as a possible D gene (5 bases). The CDR3 sequence is 15 residues long. CDR1 and CDR2 from the germline V gene are GTSNPN and SVGIG (reference sequence). Trimming left V 1 base short and J 0 bases short, with 7 bases between. CDR3 in amino acids: CAWSEGFSGANVLTF. CDR3 DNA: TGTGCCTGGAGTGAGGGGTTCTCTGGGGCCAACGTCCTGACTTTC.

As concerns this clone: Germline and junction disagree at one end, which may indicate a read error. In the same sample, other DNA sequences code for this CDR3. The genes are TRBV30 and TRBJ1-6, with 7 bases lining up with TRBD1. Germline V gives CDR1 GTSNPN, CDR2 SVGIG (reference sequence). This CDR3 has 14 amino acids. In DNA, the CDR3 is TGTGCCTGGACACCGGGACAGACTAATTCCCCCCTCCACTTT. It translates to CAWTPGQTNSPLHF.

This clone was found once. The genes are TRBV9 and TRBJ1-2; 7 nucleotides line up with TRBD1. The CDR3 runs to 14 residues. The germline CDR1 and CDR2 sequences are SGDLS and YYNGEE. V was pared by 0 bases and J by 8 bases, with 7 bases of the junction left unmatched. The CDR3 nucleotides read TGTGCCAGCAGCGTAGGAGGGGGCGATTTGGGCTACACCTTC. This encodes CASSVGGGDLGYTF. Supplemented by reference TRBV9 and TRBJ1-2, the full variable domain reads DSGVTQTPKHLITATGQRVTLRCSPRSGDLSVYWYQQSLDQGLQFLIQYYNGEERAKGNILERFSAQQFPDLHSELNLSSLELGDSALYFCASSVGGGDLGYTFGSGTRLTVV.

Comments on this clone: The junction departs from the called germline gene at one end, perhaps through a read error. As DNA, the CDR3 is TGTGCCAGCAGTTTGGGGGAGATAGGGAGGAAATCGCCCCAGCATTTT. As protein: CASSLGEIGRKSPQHF. This chain uses TRBV5-6 with TRBJ1-5, with D tentatively TRBD1 (5 bases). The CDR3 consists of 16 residues. Germline CDR1 is SGHDT and CDR2 is YYEEEE.

This clone was recorded only once. This rearrangement joins TRBV10-2 to TRBJ2-2, with 7 bases aligning to TRBD1. Germline CDR1 and CDR2: WSHSY and SAAADI. J was trimmed by 3 bases and V by 2 bases; bases with no gene match: 0. This CDR3 region has 14 residues. The CDR3 DNA follows: TGCGCCAGCAGTGAGGGACAGGACACCGGGGAGCTGTTTTTT. As protein: CASSEGQDTGELFF.

The CDR3 here is CASSIPDITEAFF. For the CDR3, the DNA is TGTGCCAGTAGTATCCCGGACATCACTGAAGCTTTCTTT. The rearrangement uses TRBV19 and TRBJ1-1, with D tentatively TRBD1 (5 bases). V lost 3 bases, J lost 4 bases, and 9 bases lay in between. Germline values: CDR1 LNHDA, CDR2 SQIVND (reference sequence). This CDR3 is 13 amino acids long.

In its sample, this clone was seen a few times. The chain has TRBV7-9 and TRBJ1-1, with TRBD1 as a possible D gene (6 bases). Germline loops: CDR1 SEHNR, CDR2 FQNEAQ (reference sequence). The CDR3 covers 15 residues. Trimming took 0 bases from V and 2 from J, leaving 10 bases between them. CDR3 in DNA: TGTGCCAGCAGCTTAGCGGACAGATATAACACTGAAGCTTTCTTT. This codes for CASSLADRYNTEAFF. Full variable domain (missing parts from reference TRBV7-9 and TRBJ1-1): DTGVSQNPRHKITKRGQNVTFRCDPISEHNRLYWYRQTLGQGPEFLTYFQNEAQLEKSRLLSDRFSAERPKGSFSTLEIQRTEQGDSAMYLCASSLADRYNTEAFFGQGTRLTVV.

The V call is TRBV15, the J call TRBJ2-6; 7 nucleotides align to TRBD1. This CDR3 is 16 amino acids long. Germline V gene sequence: CDR1 LNHNV, CDR2 YYDKDF (reference sequence). Losses at the gene ends were 5 bases for V and 2 bases for J; bases not matched to a gene: 6. CDR3 DNA: TGTGCCACCAGCCCGAACAGGGGTACTGGGGCCAACGTCCTGACTTTC. It yields the protein CATSPNRGTGANVLTF. The full variable domain, with the rest looked up from reference TRBV15 and TRBJ2-6, is DAMVIQNPRYQVTQFGKPVTLSCSQTLNHNVMYWYQQKSSQAPKLLFHYYDKDFNNEADTPDNFQSRRPNTSFCFLDIRSPGLGDTAMYLCATSPNRGTGANVLTFGAGSRLTVL.

The chain has TRBV4-1 and TRBJ1-2; D gene ambiguous. Germline V CDR1 and CDR2: MGHRA, YSYEKL. This CDR3 has 16 residues. V was pared by 6 bases and J by 4 bases, with 21 bases between. CDR3 region: CASSQRTGTDSYGYTF. Written as DNA, the CDR3 is TGCGCCAGCAGTCAACGGACGGGAACAGATAGCTATGGCTACACCTTC.

The genes are TRBV19 and TRBJ1-1, with TRBD1 matching over 8 bases. V was clipped by 7 bases and J by 1 base; unmatched bases: 11. From germline, CDR1 is LNHDA and CDR2 SQIVND (reference sequence). The CDR3 extends over 16 amino acids. The CDR3 here is CASTLLGTGTNTEAFF. As DNA, the CDR3 is TGTGCCAGTACCCTCCTGGGGACAGGAACGAACACTGAAGCTTTCTTT.

The V and J genes are TRBV2 and TRBJ2-7; possibly TRBD1 for D (5 bases). V lost 5 bases and J 5 bases, leaving 13 bases between the germline ends. The germline CDR1 and CDR2 sequences are SNHLY and FYNNEI. The CDR3 spans 13 residues. This CDR3 reads CASSTTGIHEQYF. CDR3 sequence (DNA): TGTGCCAGCAGTACTACAGGAATCCACGAGCAGTACTTC.

V is TRBV5-1 and J is TRBJ2-5; D may be TRBD1 (6 bases). Germline loops: CDR1 SGHRS, CDR2 YFSETQ. The CDR3 extends over 14 amino acids. The V end lost 4 bases, the J end lost 1 base, and 11 bases lay between the germline ends. The DNA for the CDR3 is TGCGCCAGCAGCGTGGGACACGGCCAAGAGACCCAGTACTTC. Residues: CASSVGHGQETQYF.

The chain joins TRBV5-8 to TRBJ2-6; D not certain. The CDR3 sequence is 15 residues long. V was shortened by 1 base and J by 4 bases, with 9 bases between the two germline ends. Germline V gene lookup returns CDR1 SGHTS and CDR2 YDEGEE. The CDR3 is CASSLRGTGANVLTF. DNA for the CDR3: TGTGCCAGCAGCTTGAGAGGAACGGGGGCCAACGTCCTGACTTTC.

The chain combines TRBV19 with TRBJ2-7; D remains unclear. The CDR3 covers 13 residues. Trimming cost V 6 bases and J 3 bases, with 12 bases left between them. Germline V gene sequence: CDR1 LNHDA, CDR2 SQIVND (reference sequence). For the CDR3, the DNA is TGTGCCAGTAGGAGTGGGCTGAGCTACGAGCAGTACTTC. Translation: CASRSGLSYEQYF.

The sample holds one count of this clone. The chain uses TRBV19 and TRBJ2-3; 7 nucleotides agree with TRBD2. This CDR3 is 19 amino acids long. CDR1 is LNHDA and CDR2 is SQIVND in the germline V gene (reference sequence). With 0 bases clipped from V and 0 bases from J, the junction kept 12 bases outside the gene matches. CDR3 bases: TGTGCCAGTAGTATAGATCGAAGCGGGGCACGTGCTAGCACAGATACGCAGTATTTT. This encodes CASSIDRSGARASTDTQYF.

The genes are TRBV6-6 and TRBJ1-1; the D is unclear. Germline values: CDR1 MNHNY, CDR2 SVGAGI (reference sequence). Trimming took 6 bases from V and 1 from J, leaving 15 bases between them. This CDR3 contains 15 residues. This chain's CDR3 is CASRFLTYENTEAFF. The CDR3 region has the DNA TGTGCCAGCAGATTTCTTACCTACGAGAACACTGAAGCTTTCTTT.

CDR3 residues: CASSKAEEGNSSGNTIYF. CDR3 DNA: TGTGCCAGCAGCAAAGCTGAGGAGGGGAATAGCTCTGGAAACACCATATATTTT. V gene TRBV21-1 combines with J gene TRBJ1-3. TRBV21-1 is designated a pseudogene. The CDR3 length is 18 residues.

V is TRBV5-1 and J is TRBJ2-3; D uncertain. Germline V gene lookup returns CDR1 SGHRS and CDR2 YFSETQ. Between the trimmed V and J ends, which lost 1 base and 0 bases, there was a span of 21 bases. The CDR3 is 19 amino acids. Here the CDR3 DNA reads TGCGCCAGCAGCTTGTCTCTTGAGGAAGGCGGCTTTAGCACAGATACGCAGTATTTT. It specifies CASSLSLEEGGFSTDTQYF.

The chain has TRBV7-2 and TRBJ2-5, with 9 bases identical to TRBD2. V shed 3 bases, J shed 5 bases, and the junction held 10 bases outside the gene matches. Germline-derived CDR1 and CDR2 are SGHTA and FQGNSA. The length of the CDR3 is 16 residues. The CDR3 loop reads CASSFTGLAYSETQYF. CDR3 nucleotides: TGTGCCAGCAGCTTCACCGGACTAGCGTATAGTGAGACCCAGTACTTC.